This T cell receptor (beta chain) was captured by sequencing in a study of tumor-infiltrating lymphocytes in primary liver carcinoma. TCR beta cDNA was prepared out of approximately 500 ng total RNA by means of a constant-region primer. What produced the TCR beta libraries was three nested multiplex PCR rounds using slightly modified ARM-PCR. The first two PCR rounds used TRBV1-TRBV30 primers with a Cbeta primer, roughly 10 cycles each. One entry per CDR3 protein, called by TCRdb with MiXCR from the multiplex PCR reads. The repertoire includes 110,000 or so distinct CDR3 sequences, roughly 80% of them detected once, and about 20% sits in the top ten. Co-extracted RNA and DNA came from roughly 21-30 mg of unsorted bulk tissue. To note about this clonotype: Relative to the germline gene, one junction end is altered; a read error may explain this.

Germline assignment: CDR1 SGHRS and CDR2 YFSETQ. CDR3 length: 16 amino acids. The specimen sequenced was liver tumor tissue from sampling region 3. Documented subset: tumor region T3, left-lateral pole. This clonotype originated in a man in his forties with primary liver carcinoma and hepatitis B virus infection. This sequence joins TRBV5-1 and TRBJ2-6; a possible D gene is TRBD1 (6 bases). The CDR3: CASSPAGSMGANVMTF. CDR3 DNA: TGCGCCAGCAGCCCGGCAGGGTCTATGGGGGCCAACGTCATGACTTTC. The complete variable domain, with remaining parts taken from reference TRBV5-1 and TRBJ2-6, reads KAGVTQTPRYLIKTRGQQVTLSCSPISGHRSVSWYQQTPGQGLQFLFEYFSETQRNKGNFPGRFSGRQFSNSRSEMNVSTLELGDSALYLCASSPAGSMGANVMTFGAGSRLTVL.